A single sample gave rise to the 13 T cell receptor beta chains below, sequenced in a study of cytomegalovirus exposure and HLA in healthy donors. 13 Jbeta primers and 60 Vbeta primers were used for the PCR. Clones were sequenced by immunoSEQ multiplex PCR, and TCRdb holds only the in-frame ones, with some missing. The table has about 130,000 clones, 15% to 20% seen once; the top ten hold about 2.6%. The sequencing input was PBMCs. The source is a female donor in good health and CMV-seropositive.

This clone occurred a few times. V and J are TRBV29-1 and TRBJ1-2; D gene uncertain. CDR3 length equals 11 residues. Germline V CDR1 and CDR2: SQVTM, ANQGSEA. V shed 4 bases and J shed 8 bases, with 11 bases lying between them. The CDR3 loop is CSVGNARGYTF. As DNA, the CDR3 is TGCAGCGTTGGGAACGCGAGGGGCTACACCTTC.

V is TRBV18 and J is TRBJ1-1; D is perhaps TRBD1 (6 bases). The CDR3 is made up of 16 amino acids. The ends were cut back, 4 bases at V and 4 bases at J, with 19 bases in the middle. The germline V gene encodes CDR1 KGHSH and CDR2 LQKENI. Written as DNA, the CDR3 is TGTGCCAGCTCACTCAATTGGGGGGGCGAGGGCACTGAAGCTTTCTTT. It encodes CASSLNWGGEGTEAFF. The full variable domain, its missing parts supplied by reference TRBV18 and TRBJ1-1, is NAGVMQNPRHLVRRRGQEARLRCSPMKGHSHVYWYRQLPEEGLKFMVYLQKENIIDESGMPKERFSAEFPKEGPSILRIQQVVRGDSAAYFCASSLNWGGEGTEAFFGQGTRLTVV.

In its sample, this clone was seen a few times. The rearrangement links TRBV4-1 to TRBJ1-2; D might be TRBD1 (6 bases). This CDR3 spans 16 amino acids. The germline V gene has CDR1 MGHRA and CDR2 YSYEKL. V lost 0 bases to trimming and J lost 5 bases, with 16 bases between them. Written as DNA, the CDR3 is TGCGCCAGCAGCCAAGAACGTGGACAGAGTTCATATGGCTACACCTTC. This translates into CASSQERGQSSYGYTF.

J is TRBJ1-1 and V is TRBV4-1; 7 nucleotides agree with TRBD1. V gave up 1 base and J gave up 11 bases; unmatched junction bases: 7. Germline CDR1 MGHRA, CDR2 YSYEKL. The length of the CDR3 is 13 residues. This chain's CDR3 is CASSQAQGLWAFF. CDR3 in DNA: TGCGCCAGCAGCCAAGCACAGGGGTTGTGGGCTTTCTTT.

This sequence joins TRBV6-1 and TRBJ2-5; TRBD2 matches at 9 bases. V shed 4 bases, J shed 5 bases, and the junction held 5 bases outside the gene matches. The germline CDR1 and CDR2 sequences are MNHNS and SASEGT. CDR3 length: 14 amino acids. CDR3 region: CASSGRLAVETQYF. Written as DNA, the CDR3 is TGTGCCAGCAGTGGGCGACTAGCGGTGGAGACCCAGTACTTC.

The rearrangement uses TRBV28 and TRBJ2-5, with TRBD1 matching 10 bases. The germline V gene has CDR1 MDHEN and CDR2 SYDVKM. This CDR3 is 15 amino acids long. The J segment lost 5 bases and the V segment lost 4 bases, leaving 7 bases of the junction unmatched. The CDR3 DNA follows: TGTGCCAGCAGTTCCCGGGACAGGGGAGGGGAGACCCAGTACTTC. Its translation is CASSSRDRGGETQYF.

The chain uses TRBV7-2 and TRBJ2-7; D is unclear. V lost 6 bases, J lost 4 bases, and 10 bases lay in between. The CDR3 is 12 residues long. Germline values: CDR1 SGHTA, CDR2 FQGNSA. In DNA, the CDR3 is TGTGCCAGCAGTTTTACTTTATACGAGCAGTACTTC. It encodes CASSFTLYEQYF.

The chain joins TRBV2 to TRBJ1-1; TRBD1 matches 11 bases. CDR3 size: 12 residues. V was pared by 8 bases and J by 10 bases, with 6 bases of the junction left unmatched. Germline V CDR1 and CDR2: SNHLY, FYNNEI. The CDR3 reads CASGGQGDGAFF. In nucleotides, the CDR3 is TGTGCCAGCGGGGGACAGGGGGATGGAGCTTTCTTT.

This rearrangement joins TRBV19 to TRBJ2-3, with 7 bases that match TRBD1. After removal of 8 bases from V and 9 bases from J, the junction contained 14 bases not matched to a gene. Germline V CDR1 and CDR2: LNHDA, SQIVND (reference sequence). The CDR3 spans 14 residues. The DNA for the CDR3 is TGTGCCAGTGGGACAGCCTACTCACAAGGGACGCAGTATTTT. Encoded protein: CASGTAYSQGTQYF.

The chain has TRBV4-2 and TRBJ2-1; D may be TRBD1 (5 bases). The CDR3 has 16 residues. The germline V gene has CDR1 LGHNA and CDR2 YNFKEQ. V was pared by 1 base and J by 6 bases, with 16 bases between. The CDR3 is CASSQVDRGSTNEQFF. CDR3 sequence (DNA): TGTGCCAGCAGCCAAGTTGATAGGGGCTCGACCAATGAGCAGTTCTTC.

This clone turned up a few times. V gene TRBV28 combines with J gene TRBJ2-7, with a weak D call TRBD1 (5 bases). The V end was cut by 5 bases, the J end by 3 bases, with 8 bases between. The CDR3 is 12 amino acids. CDR1 and CDR2 from the germline V gene are MDHEN and SYDVKM. The CDR3 bases are TGTGCCAGCAGTCCAGGGTTCTACGAGCAGTACTTC. Translation: CASSPGFYEQYF.

The gene calls are TRBV2 and TRBJ2-1; tentatively, D is TRBD2 (6 bases). The V gene lost 4 bases and the J gene lost 2 bases, with 12 bases spanning the gap. The CDR3 is 15 amino acids. Germline V gives CDR1 SNHLY, CDR2 FYNNEI. In nucleotides, the CDR3 is TGTGCCAGCAGTGGCGCGGGACTGACCTACAATGAGCAGTTCTTC. This encodes CASSGAGLTYNEQFF.

V gene TRBV6-6 combines with J gene TRBJ1-6; D is perhaps TRBD1 (5 bases). The germline V gene has CDR1 MNHNY and CDR2 SVGAGI (reference sequence). CDR3 length equals 15 residues. V lost 5 bases and J 7 bases, leaving 15 bases between the germline ends. The CDR3 spells CASSPETEGNSPLHF. As DNA, the CDR3 is TGTGCCAGCAGTCCAGAGACAGAAGGGAATTCACCCCTCCACTTT.